This entry describes one TCR beta chain. The V gene end was trimmed by 4 bases and the J gene end by 5 bases; junction bases not matched to a gene: 6. CDR3 length equals 14 residues. Germline V gene lookup returns CDR1 SGHNT and CDR2 YYREEE (reference sequence). Only in-frame clones appear in the TCRdb table, and some are missing; sequencing was by immunoSEQ multiplex PCR. Here the sample spans 120,000 to 150,000 clones, 70% to 90% being singletons. The entry originates in a study of blood T cell repertoires in COVID-19. Background on the study: PBMCs, B-cell-depleted T cells, or T cells were the source of the cDNA or gDNA that made up the material.

The sequenced sample was peripheral blood. The chain uses TRBV5-4 and TRBJ1-2, with TRBD1 matching over 9 bases. The origin of this receptor is a woman aged 55-69 years with COVID-19, enrolled during active disease. The CDR3, as DNA: TGTGCCAGCAGCGATACAGGGGGCGGGTATGGCTACACCTTC. Translation gives CASSDTGGGYGYTF.